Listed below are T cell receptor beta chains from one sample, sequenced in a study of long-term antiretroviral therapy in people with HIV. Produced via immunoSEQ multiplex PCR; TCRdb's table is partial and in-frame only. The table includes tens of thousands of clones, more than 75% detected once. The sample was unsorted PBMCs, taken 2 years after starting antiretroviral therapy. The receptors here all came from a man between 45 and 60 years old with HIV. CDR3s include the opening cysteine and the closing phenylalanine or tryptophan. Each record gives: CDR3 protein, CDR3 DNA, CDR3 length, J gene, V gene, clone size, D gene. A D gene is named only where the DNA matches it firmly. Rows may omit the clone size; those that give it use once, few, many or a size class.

CASSLGPYPYNSPLHF | TGTGCCAGCAGCTTAGGACCCTACCCCTATAATTCACCCCTCCACTTT | 16 | TRBJ1-6 | TRBV5-5 | . | .
CASSLSGGLYGYTF | TGTGCCAGCAGTTTATCCGGGGGCCTCTATGGCTACACCTTC | 14 | TRBJ1-2 | TRBV28 | . | .
CASSATGGYGYTF | TGTGCCAGCAGTGCGACGGGGGGCTATGGCTACACCTTC | 13 | TRBJ1-2 | TRBV6-4 | . | .
CASSPPGGRPQHF | TGTGCCAGCAGCCCGCCGGGGGGGAGGCCCCAGCATTTT | 13 | TRBJ1-5 | TRBV7-2 | once | .
CASSFGGRDTEAFF | TGTGCCAGCAGCTTTGGGGGGCGCGACACTGAAGCTTTCTTT | 14 | TRBJ1-1 | TRBV7-2 | . | .
CASSRTDYGYTF | TGTGCCAGCAGCCGGACGGACTATGGCTACACCTTC | 12 | TRBJ1-2 | TRBV6-5 | . | .
CASSLAGGGNIQYF | TGTGCCAGCAGCTTAGCAGGGGGTGGAAACATTCAGTACTTC | 14 | TRBJ2-4 | TRBV7-2 | . | .
CASSMPRVWDGYTF | TGTGCCAGTAGTATGCCCAGGGTGTGGGATGGCTACACCTTC | 14 | TRBJ1-2 | TRBV19 | once | .
CASSRVINEKLFF | TGTGCCAGCAGCAGGGTTATCAATGAAAAACTGTTTTTT | 13 | TRBJ1-4 | TRBV7-2 | . | .
CASSHIGERAGNTIYF | TGTGCCAGTAGCCACATAGGAGAACGAGCCGGAAACACCATATATTTT | 16 | TRBJ1-3 | TRBV19 | . | .
CASSLGNSPLHF | TGTGCCAGCAGCTTAGGGAATTCACCCCTCCACTTT | 12 | TRBJ1-6 | TRBV11-2 | few | .
CATRRDSNYGYTF | TGTGCCACCCGGCGAGACTCGAACTATGGCTACACCTTC | 13 | TRBJ1-2 | TRBV2 | . | .
CASSQEDDSTDTQYF | TGCGCCAGCAGCCAAGAAGACGATAGCACAGATACGCAGTATTTT | 15 | TRBJ2-3 | TRBV4-3 | . | .
CAISPGLNEQFF | TGTGCCATCAGCCCGGGCCTCAATGAGCAGTTCTTC | 12 | TRBJ2-1 | TRBV10-3 | . | .
CAISREGDGYTF | TGTGCCATCTCACGTGAGGGAGATGGCTACACCTTC | 12 | TRBJ1-2 | TRBV6-6 | . | .
CASSRGQGWRAEAFF | TGCGCCAGCAGCAGAGGACAGGGTTGGCGGGCTGAAGCTTTCTTT | 15 | TRBJ1-1 | TRBV5-1 | . | TRBD1
CAWTGEGNTIYF | TGTGCCTGGACAGGGGAGGGAAACACCATATATTTT | 12 | TRBJ1-3 | TRBV30 | . | .
CASRRGLAGGPTDTQYF | TGCGCCAGCAGAAGAGGACTAGCGGGGGGTCCCACAGATACGCAGTATTTT | 17 | TRBJ2-3 | TRBV5-1 | . | TRBD2
CASRGVATGELFF | TGTGCCAGCCGTGGGGTTGCCACCGGGGAGCTGTTTTTT | 13 | TRBJ2-2 | TRBV18 | . | .
CASSQDRGGQGTDTQYF | TGCGCCAGCAGCCAAGATAGAGGGGGACAGGGAACAGATACGCAGTATTTT | 17 | TRBJ2-3 | TRBV4-1 | . | TRBD1
CASSRGRKGTGGGIYNEQFF | TGTGCCAGCAGCCGGGGCCGGAAGGGCACGGGAGGCGGGATTTACAATGAGCAGTTCTTC | 20 | TRBJ2-1 | TRBV5-4 | . | TRBD2
CASREGAGTDTQYF | TGTGCCAGCCGCGAGGGGGCCGGCACAGATACGCAGTATTTT | 14 | TRBJ2-3 | TRBV11-3 | . | TRBD1
CASARNTEAFF | TGTGCCAGCGCTAGGAACACTGAAGCTTTCTTT | 11 | TRBJ1-1 | TRBV11-2 | . | .
CASSLRTEETQYF | TGTGCCAGCAGTCTGAGGACAGAAGAGACCCAGTACTTC | 13 | TRBJ2-5 | TRBV28 | . | .
CASSLTQQGPDQPQHF | TGTGCCAGCAGTTTGACCCAACAGGGCCCTGATCAGCCCCAGCATTTT | 16 | TRBJ1-5 | TRBV27 | . | .
CASSLEQGRYEQYF | TGCGCCAGCAGCCTCGAGCAGGGGCGTTACGAGCAGTACTTC | 14 | TRBJ2-7 | TRBV5-1 | . | .
CATSRDPVTYEQYF | TGTGCCACCAGCAGAGATCCCGTAACCTACGAGCAGTACTTC | 14 | TRBJ2-7 | TRBV15 | . | .
CAWSVGGSSYEQYF | TGTGCCTGGAGTGTTGGCGGCAGCTCCTACGAGCAGTACTTC | 14 | TRBJ2-7 | TRBV30 | . | .
CASTPFWGQNTEAFF | TGTGCCAGCACACCCTTCTGGGGGCAGAACACTGAAGCTTTCTTT | 15 | TRBJ1-1 | TRBV11-2 | . | .
CASSVTGNSNQPQHF | TGTGCCAGTAGTGTGACGGGCAATAGCAATCAGCCCCAGCATTTT | 15 | TRBJ1-5 | TRBV19 | . | .
CASSPKGGNQPQHF | TGTGCCAGCTCACCAAAGGGAGGGAATCAGCCCCAGCATTTT | 14 | TRBJ1-5 | TRBV18 | . | .
CASSSGGGGAYNEQFF | TGCGCCAGCAGTTCCGGGGGAGGTGGAGCATACAATGAGCAGTTCTTC | 16 | TRBJ2-1 | TRBV5-1 | . | .
CASSPTSRTYEQYF | TGTGCCAGCAGCCCAACTAGCCGTACCTACGAGCAGTACTTC | 14 | TRBJ2-7 | TRBV13 | . | .
CASSSGLAGLEEQYF | TGTGCCAGCAGCTCTGGTTTAGCGGGATTAGAAGAGCAGTACTTC | 15 | TRBJ2-7 | TRBV5-4 | few | TRBD2
CASSSTGGVGGYTF | TGTGCCAGCAGCTCCACAGGGGGGGTAGGTGGCTACACCTTC | 14 | TRBJ1-2 | TRBV7-9 | . | TRBD1
CASSLRLAGNTGELFF | TGTGCCAGCAGCCTAAGACTAGCGGGTAACACCGGGGAGCTGTTTTTT | 16 | TRBJ2-2 | TRBV7-6 | . | TRBD2
CAWSGGHNEQFF | TGTGCCTGGAGTGGGGGGCACAATGAGCAGTTCTTC | 12 | TRBJ2-1 | TRBV30 | . | .
CASSIRDRGPYIGELFF | TGTGCCAGCAGCATCCGGGACAGGGGCCCTTACATCGGGGAGCTGTTTTTT | 17 | TRBJ2-2 | TRBV7-8 | . | TRBD1
CASSPMAGVTDTQYF | TGTGCCAGCTCACCAATGGCAGGGGTCACAGATACGCAGTATTTT | 15 | TRBJ2-3 | TRBV18 | once | .
CASSLIPDTAYTGELFF | TGTGCCAGCAGTTTAATTCCCGATACTGCTTACACCGGGGAGCTGTTTTTT | 17 | TRBJ2-2 | TRBV28 | . | .
CASSLGQGVIEQFF | TGTGCCAGCAGTCTAGGACAGGGGGTTATTGAGCAGTTCTTC | 14 | TRBJ2-1 | TRBV6-5 | . | TRBD1
CASSLEEGAETQYF | TGTGCCAGCAGCTTGGAGGAGGGGGCAGAGACCCAGTACTTC | 14 | TRBJ2-5 | TRBV5-4 | . | .
CASSLQGFAEAFF | TGTGCCAGCAGCTTACAGGGTTTCGCTGAAGCTTTCTTT | 13 | TRBJ1-1 | TRBV11-2 | . | .
CASSQGSEGDWREYYEQYF | TGTGCCAGCAGCCAAGGATCCGAAGGGGATTGGCGGGAGTACTACGAGCAGTACTTC | 19 | TRBJ2-7 | TRBV14 | . | TRBD2
CACRGTVAVEAFF | TGTGCCTGTAGGGGGACAGTTGCCGTTGAAGCTTTCTTT | 13 | TRBJ1-1 | TRBV30 | . | TRBD1
CASTDRGHGYTF | TGTGCCAGCACTGACAGGGGACATGGCTACACCTTC | 12 | TRBJ1-2 | TRBV6-5 | few | TRBD1